The clone carrying this TCR beta chain was observed a single time. Generated by immunoSEQ multiplex PCR, the TCRdb table keeps only in-frame clones and is missing some. The table shows about 130,000 clones, with over 90% occurring only once. The CDR3 is 12 residues long. Trimming pared 7 bases from V and 5 bases from J, leaving 11 bases between. Germline assignment: CDR1 SNHLY and CDR2 FYNNEI. The sample comes from a study of cytomegalovirus exposure and HLA in healthy donors. This sequence was found in a woman between 18 and 30 years old in good health and CMV-seronegative. This rearrangement joins TRBV2 to TRBJ2-5; a weak D match, TRBD2 (5 bases). Sequenced: PBMCs. The CDR3 loop is CASTGFRETQYF. The CDR3 coding sequence is TGTGCCAGCACGGGGTTCAGGGAGACCCAGTACTTC.